The following is a T cell receptor beta chain sequence with its context. Sequenced by immunoSEQ multiplex PCR; TCRdb stores in-frame clones only, minus some. Altogether some 110,000 clones are present, approximately 85% being singletons, with the ten largest covering 1.4% to 1.5%. This sample is drawn from a study of blood T cell repertoires in COVID-19. Study as a whole: Acute-phase and convalescent COVID-19 samples originated in the United States, Italy and Spain.

Per the germline V gene, CDR1 is LGHNA and CDR2 is YSLEER. With 0 bases removed from V and 3 bases from J, the gap between germline ends came to 15 bases. CDR3 length equals 16 residues. What was sequenced was peripheral blood. The chain couples TRBV4-3 to TRBJ2-7; no clear D. This sequence originates from a man aged 40-49 years with acute or convalescent COVID-19. The DNA for the CDR3 is TGCGCCAGCAGCCAAGAGGTTGGCGGAATCAACTACGAGCAGTACTTC. Its translation: CASSQEVGGINYEQYF.